This TCR beta chain was recorded in a study of immune heterogeneity within non-small cell lung tumors. The study, taken as a whole, reports: Tumor sites in a patient shared identical dominant CDR3 beta clonotypes and also carried site-unique high-frequency clones. Local tumor mutational burden, with an R of about 0.34, correlated moderately but significantly with local T-cell clonality.

For the TCR beta CDR3, multiplex PCR with 32 V and 13 J primers performed the amplification. TCRdb reprocessed the multiplex PCR reads via MiXCR and lists one record per CDR3 protein. The table has under 15,000 distinct CDR3 sequences, about 25% seen once. This CDR3 has 15 amino acids. CDR1 is LNHDA, CDR2 SQIVND, per germline (reference sequence). V shed 3 bases and J 6 bases; nucleotides not matched to a gene: 8. This clonotype was found many times. Its cognate antigen is unknown. Template input, which was bulk tumor genomic DNA, totaled roughly 650 ng per sample. Taken during surgery, several biopsies per primary tumor were spaced as far apart as possible within the tumor mass. Enrolled patients presented with newly diagnosed, previously untreated non-small cell lung cancer and underwent curative surgery.

Sequencing was done on a sample of lung tumor tissue. This sequence originates from a man aged 50-60 years with non-small cell lung cancer. The chain is built from TRBV19 and TRBJ2-1, with 7 bases lining up with TRBD2. This CDR3 reads CASSIIAGVSNEQFF. The CDR3, as DNA: TGTGCCAGTAGTATTATTGCGGGAGTGAGCAATGAGCAGTTCTTC.